The source of this TCR beta chain is a study of beta chain features in type 1 diabetes. Whole-study findings and limits: Shortening of TCRB CDR3s, moderate but significant, appeared in all four CD4+ subsets of Type 1 diabetes patients. Whether TCRB rearrangement is influenced by HLA type went unresolved here.

Investigators reverse transcribed all isolated RNA, so they sequenced expressed TCRB transcripts. The repertoire was sequenced with immunoSEQ multiplex PCR; TCRdb's copy has only in-frame clones and lacks some. The repertoire has hundreds of thousands of clones, approximately 30% of them found once; the top ten carry around 0.065%. This clone was picked up a small number of times. Its antigen remains unidentified. CDR1 and CDR2 from the germline V gene are LGHNA and YSLEER. Trimming took off 0 bases at V and 0 bases at J, with 9 bases between the two ends. The CDR3 length is 17 residues. The sample was naive CD4+ T cells from blood. The sequence derives from a man in his late teens or twenties in good health. The chain combines TRBV4-3 with TRBJ2-6; D is unclear. This CDR3 reads CASSQDYGFSGANVLTF. The CDR3 bases are TGCGCCAGCAGCCAAGATTACGGATTCTCTGGGGCCAACGTCCTGACTTTC.